This T cell receptor beta chain came from a study of long-term antiretroviral therapy in people with HIV. General study findings and limits: Repertoires in HIV (unlike those of controls) had narrower CDR3 length ranges. After ART, diversity increased yet remained lower than transplant donor controls.

For each donor, at least one pre-ART and at least two post-ART PBMC samples were available. None of the participants with HIV were treated outside the United States. Researchers ran immunoSEQ v3.0 at survey level. This table comes from immunoSEQ multiplex PCR, and its TCRdb copy is limited to in-frame clones, with some not included. The sample has some 48,000 clones; around four fifths are singletons. Germline values: CDR1 SGHTA, CDR2 FQGTGA. The V and J ends lost 6 bases and 0 bases respectively, with 12 bases between them. This CDR3 has 16 residues. On this clone: Its matching antigen is unknown.

The sample here was unsorted PBMCs, taken 0.8 years after starting antiretroviral therapy. The clonotype comes from a woman between 18 and 30 years old with HIV. The chain combines TRBV7-3 with TRBJ2-6, with no clear D. The CDR3 sequence is CASSFYPRSGANVLTF. Here the CDR3 DNA reads TGTGCCAGCAGTTTTTATCCGCGCTCTGGGGCCAACGTCCTGACTTTC.